This T cell receptor (beta chain) was identified during a study of human T cells and chemical hapten exposure. Study details: Diphenylcyclopropenone was applied weekly to patients' scalps across the approximately 25-week study. Alopecia areata, totalis or universalis was found in mostly female patients. Patch tests put 0.01% DPC on the upper back, and the results were checked at 6 days.

Time point specified: pre-sensitization, week 0. Treatment: therapeutic diphenylcyclopropenone sensitization with weekly scalp DPC. Unique molecular identifiers were affixed to discrete cDNA molecules within the library. TCRdb used MiXCR to reprocess the RACE reads, holding one entry per CDR3 protein. The data contain about 260,000 distinct CDR3 sequences, 7.5% to 10% of them singletons. CDR3 length: 14 amino acids. The germline gives CDR1 MNHEY, CDR2 SVGEGT. Trimming removed 5 bases from V and 4 bases from J; junction bases left unmatched: 7. The sequenced sample was whole blood, obtained in connection with sensitization to the hapten diphenylcyclopropenone (DPC). The genes are TRBV6-2 or TRBV6-3 and TRBJ1-2, with 7 positions matching TRBD1. This TCR was recovered from a woman in her forties with alopecia areata. Some clones in this sample may be carry-over from other donors' samples. Written as DNA, the CDR3 is TGTGCCAGCAGTCCCCGGACAGGCGTCTATGGCTACACCTTC. Amino acids: CASSPRTGVYGYTF.